A selection of T cell receptor beta chains follows, all from one sample in a study of blood T cell repertoires in COVID-19. Generated by immunoSEQ multiplex PCR, the TCRdb table keeps only in-frame clones and is missing some. The profile shows fewer than 300,000 clones, 70% to 90% of them singletons. The material sequenced was PBMCs or T cells enriched from blood (not recorded which). Receptor source: a woman aged 30 to 39 who had recovered from COVID-19. CDR3s include the opening cysteine and the closing phenylalanine or tryptophan. D genes are given only for firm matches. Only some rows state a clone size, as once, few, many or a class for expanded clones.

clone size: .; V gene: TRBV6-5; J gene: TRBJ1-2; D gene: TRBD1; CDR3 protein: CASSFRDRGYGYTF; CDR3 DNA: TGTGCCAGCAGTTTCCGGGACAGGGGCTATGGCTACACCTTC
clone size: .; V gene: TRBV7-9; J gene: TRBJ2-7; D gene: .; CDR3 protein: CASSLDGGSYEQYF; CDR3 DNA: TGTGCCAGCAGCTTAGATGGGGGGTCCTACGAGCAGTACTTC
clone size: few; V gene: TRBV11-2; J gene: TRBJ2-1; D gene: .; CDR3 protein: CASSLESRRTYNEQFF; CDR3 DNA: TGTGCCAGCAGCTTAGAATCCAGGAGGACCTACAATGAGCAGTTCTTC
clone size: .; V gene: TRBV9; J gene: TRBJ2-2; D gene: .; CDR3 protein: CASSSQNTGELFF; CDR3 DNA: TGTGCCAGCAGCTCACAGAACACCGGGGAGCTGTTTTTT
clone size: .; V gene: TRBV14; J gene: TRBJ1-4; D gene: .; CDR3 protein: CASSLRDFEKLFF; CDR3 DNA: TGTGCCAGCAGCCTCCGGGACTTTGAAAAACTGTTTTTT
clone size: .; V gene: TRBV5-5; J gene: TRBJ2-2; D gene: .; CDR3 protein: CASSLGATGELFF; CDR3 DNA: TGTGCCAGCAGCTTGGGGGCGACCGGGGAGCTGTTTTTT
clone size: .; V gene: TRBV5-6; J gene: TRBJ2-7; D gene: .; CDR3 protein: CASSHDSAYEQYF; CDR3 DNA: TGTGCCAGCAGCCACGACAGTGCGTACGAGCAGTACTTC
clone size: .; V gene: TRBV29-1; J gene: TRBJ2-7; D gene: TRBD1; CDR3 protein: CSVGGQGAYEQYF; CDR3 DNA: TGCAGCGTTGGGGGACAGGGGGCCTACGAGCAGTACTTC
clone size: .; V gene: TRBV19; J gene: TRBJ1-1; D gene: .; CDR3 protein: CASSLTERATEAFF; CDR3 DNA: TGTGCCAGTAGTTTGACAGAACGAGCCACTGAAGCTTTCTTT
clone size: .; V gene: TRBV7-2; J gene: TRBJ2-1; D gene: .; CDR3 protein: CASSLGRAPVDNEQFF; CDR3 DNA: TGTGCCAGCAGCTTAGGGCGGGCGCCGGTTGACAATGAGCAGTTCTTC
clone size: .; V gene: TRBV21-1; J gene: TRBJ1-2; D gene: .; CDR3 protein: CASSELDRASNYGYTF; CDR3 DNA: TGTGCCAGCAGTGAACTCGACAGGGCCTCTAACTATGGCTACACCTTC
clone size: .; V gene: TRBV9; J gene: TRBJ2-7; D gene: TRBD2; CDR3 protein: CASSPSGGSYEQYF; CDR3 DNA: TGTGCCAGCAGCCCTAGCGGCGGCTCCTACGAGCAGTACTTC
clone size: .; V gene: TRBV30; J gene: TRBJ2-7; D gene: .; CDR3 protein: CAWNGGKTYEQYF; CDR3 DNA: TGTGCCTGGAACGGCGGAAAAACCTACGAGCAGTACTTC
clone size: .; V gene: TRBV28; J gene: TRBJ1-5; D gene: .; CDR3 protein: CAGSLGDTNQPQHF; CDR3 DNA: TGTGCCGGCAGTTTGGGGGACACCAATCAGCCCCAGCATTTT
clone size: .; V gene: TRBV11-3; J gene: TRBJ2-5; D gene: .; CDR3 protein: CASSKGSQETQYF; CDR3 DNA: TGTGCCAGCTCAAAGGGGTCACAAGAGACCCAGTACTTC
clone size: .; V gene: TRBV11-1; J gene: TRBJ2-7; D gene: .; CDR3 protein: CASSQRTGGAGYEQYF; CDR3 DNA: TGTGCCAGCAGCCAACGAACAGGGGGGGCAGGATACGAGCAGTACTTC
clone size: .; V gene: TRBV30; J gene: TRBJ1-2; D gene: TRBD1; CDR3 protein: CAWSRGQGNYGYTF; CDR3 DNA: TGTGCCTGGAGTAGGGGACAGGGAAACTATGGCTACACCTTC
clone size: .; V gene: TRBV10-3; J gene: TRBJ2-7; D gene: .; CDR3 protein: CAISEENEQYF; CDR3 DNA: TGTGCCATCAGTGAGGAGAACGAGCAGTACTTC
clone size: .; V gene: TRBV3-1/TRBV3-2; J gene: TRBJ2-7; D gene: .; CDR3 protein: CASSSFYEQYF; CDR3 DNA: TGTGCCAGCAGTTCGTTCTACGAGCAGTACTTC
clone size: .; V gene: TRBV11-2; J gene: TRBJ2-7; D gene: .; CDR3 protein: CASSLILDSNYEQYF; CDR3 DNA: TGTGCCAGCAGCTTAATTTTGGACAGCAACTACGAGCAGTACTTC
clone size: few; V gene: TRBV4-2; J gene: TRBJ1-4; D gene: TRBD1; CDR3 protein: CASSQDAGTGGEKLFF; CDR3 DNA: TGTGCCAGCAGCCAAGATGCCGGGACAGGGGGAGAAAAACTGTTTTTT
clone size: .; V gene: TRBV5-5; J gene: TRBJ1-2; D gene: .; CDR3 protein: CASSFQDYGYTF; CDR3 DNA: TGTGCCAGCAGCTTCCAGGACTATGGCTACACCTTC
clone size: .; V gene: TRBV19; J gene: TRBJ1-2; D gene: .; CDR3 protein: CASSSGRESRNYGYTF; CDR3 DNA: TGTGCCAGTAGCTCGGGAAGAGAAAGTAGGAACTATGGCTACACCTTC
clone size: .; V gene: TRBV28; J gene: TRBJ2-1; D gene: TRBD2; CDR3 protein: CASSPRGSGRGDNEQFF; CDR3 DNA: TGTGCCAGCAGTCCGAGGGGAAGCGGGAGAGGGGACAATGAGCAGTTCTTC
clone size: .; V gene: TRBV5-1; J gene: TRBJ1-1; D gene: .; CDR3 protein: CASSLRAQRVVNTEAFF; CDR3 DNA: TGCGCCAGCAGCTTGAGGGCTCAGCGGGTCGTGAACACTGAAGCTTTCTTT
clone size: .; V gene: TRBV6-2/TRBV6-3; J gene: TRBJ1-1; D gene: .; CDR3 protein: CASSYRAEAFF; CDR3 DNA: TGTGCCAGCAGTTATCGGGCTGAAGCTTTCTTT
clone size: .; V gene: TRBV27; J gene: TRBJ1-2; D gene: .; CDR3 protein: CASSLASPAGVYGYTF; CDR3 DNA: TGTGCCAGCAGTTTAGCCTCCCCCGCAGGGGTCTATGGCTACACCTTC
clone size: .; V gene: TRBV6-1; J gene: TRBJ2-7; D gene: .; CDR3 protein: CASSEQFDFSYEQYF; CDR3 DNA: TGTGCCAGCAGTGAACAGTTTGACTTCTCCTACGAGCAGTACTTC
clone size: once; V gene: TRBV28; J gene: TRBJ1-5; D gene: .; CDR3 protein: CASSFETSGERNQPQHF; CDR3 DNA: TGTGCCAGCAGTTTCGAAACTTCAGGGGAACGCAATCAGCCCCAGCATTTT
clone size: once; V gene: TRBV7-2; J gene: TRBJ2-7; D gene: TRBD2; CDR3 protein: CASRIGRGGSYEQYF; CDR3 DNA: TGTGCCAGCAGGATCGGACGGGGGGGCTCCTACGAGCAGTACTTC
clone size: .; V gene: TRBV30; J gene: TRBJ1-1; D gene: .; CDR3 protein: CAWSRPGIDTEAFF; CDR3 DNA: TGTGCCTGGAGTAGACCGGGGATAGACACTGAAGCTTTCTTT
clone size: few; V gene: TRBV7-8; J gene: TRBJ2-7; D gene: .; CDR3 protein: CASSPRISPKPYEQYF; CDR3 DNA: TGTGCCAGCAGCCCTCGCATTAGTCCGAAACCCTACGAGCAGTACTTC
clone size: .; V gene: TRBV7-9; J gene: TRBJ1-1; D gene: .; CDR3 protein: CASTLGGGDTEAFF; CDR3 DNA: TGTGCCAGCACCTTAGGAGGGGGGGACACTGAAGCTTTCTTT
clone size: few; V gene: TRBV11-2; J gene: TRBJ2-1; D gene: .; CDR3 protein: CASSLDLRLYNEQFF; CDR3 DNA: TGTGCCAGCAGCTTAGATCTAAGACTCTACAATGAGCAGTTCTTC
clone size: .; V gene: TRBV10-2; J gene: TRBJ1-2; D gene: .; CDR3 protein: CASSVSGSYTF; CDR3 DNA: TGCGCCAGCAGTGTTTCGGGGAGCTACACCTTC
clone size: .; V gene: TRBV6-5; J gene: TRBJ2-5; D gene: TRBD1; CDR3 protein: CASRQGPQETQYF; CDR3 DNA: TGTGCCAGCAGACAGGGGCCCCAAGAGACCCAGTACTTC
clone size: .; V gene: TRBV29-1; J gene: TRBJ2-7; D gene: .; CDR3 protein: CSAEGGSSYEQYF; CDR3 DNA: TGCAGCGCCGAGGGGGGGTCCTCCTACGAGCAGTACTTC
clone size: .; V gene: TRBV7-2; J gene: TRBJ1-5; D gene: .; CDR3 protein: CASSLRGGSNQPQHF; CDR3 DNA: TGTGCCAGCAGCTTAAGGGGGGGTAGCAATCAGCCCCAGCATTTT
clone size: .; V gene: TRBV5-1; J gene: TRBJ1-4; D gene: TRBD1; CDR3 protein: CASSLGQGGEKLFF; CDR3 DNA: TGCGCCAGCAGCTTAGGACAGGGAGGAGAAAAACTGTTTTTT
clone size: few; V gene: TRBV29-1; J gene: TRBJ2-5; D gene: .; CDR3 protein: CSVRETGGTQYF; CDR3 DNA: TGCAGCGTTAGGGAGACCGGAGGGACCCAGTACTTC
clone size: .; V gene: TRBV6-5; J gene: TRBJ1-1; D gene: TRBD1; CDR3 protein: CASQGQGRRTEAFF; CDR3 DNA: TGTGCCAGTCAGGGACAGGGAAGGAGAACTGAAGCTTTCTTT
clone size: few; V gene: TRBV5-1; J gene: TRBJ2-5; D gene: .; CDR3 protein: CASSFAGQETQYF; CDR3 DNA: TGCGCCAGCAGCTTCGCAGGCCAAGAGACCCAGTACTTC
clone size: .; V gene: TRBV5-1; J gene: TRBJ2-2; D gene: .; CDR3 protein: CASSLEQSNGELFF; CDR3 DNA: TGCGCCAGCAGCTTGGAACAGAGCAATGGGGAGCTGTTTTTT
clone size: once; V gene: TRBV30; J gene: TRBJ2-7; D gene: .; CDR3 protein: CAWSGQPYEQYF; CDR3 DNA: TGTGCCTGGAGCGGACAGCCCTACGAGCAGTACTTC
clone size: .; V gene: TRBV28; J gene: TRBJ1-6; D gene: TRBD1; CDR3 protein: CASSDTDRGSNNSPLHF; CDR3 DNA: TGTGCCAGCAGTGACACCGACAGGGGTTCAAATAATTCACCCCTCCACTTT
clone size: .; V gene: TRBV10-1; J gene: TRBJ2-1; D gene: TRBD1; CDR3 protein: CASSGQRQGGYNEQFF; CDR3 DNA: TGCGCCAGCAGTGGTCAAAGACAGGGGGGTTACAATGAGCAGTTCTTC
clone size: .; V gene: TRBV11-3; J gene: TRBJ2-5; D gene: .; CDR3 protein: CASSLVAGETQYF; CDR3 DNA: TGTGCCAGCAGCTTAGTCGCAGGGGAGACCCAGTACTTC
clone size: .; V gene: TRBV20-1; J gene: TRBJ1-2; D gene: .; CDR3 protein: CSAGDLYGYTF; CDR3 DNA: TGCAGTGCGGGCGACCTCTATGGCTACACCTTC
clone size: .; V gene: TRBV27; J gene: TRBJ1-3; D gene: .; CDR3 protein: CASSLSRASGNTIYF; CDR3 DNA: TGTGCCAGCAGTTTATCAAGAGCATCTGGAAACACCATATATTTT
clone size: .; V gene: TRBV2; J gene: TRBJ2-2; D gene: .; CDR3 protein: CARSAPSGGELFF; CDR3 DNA: TGTGCTCGCAGCGCCCCTTCGGGCGGGGAGCTGTTTTTT
clone size: .; V gene: TRBV13; J gene: TRBJ2-7; D gene: .; CDR3 protein: CASSEGVPAVEQYF; CDR3 DNA: TGTGCCAGCAGCGAAGGGGTTCCAGCTGTCGAGCAGTACTTC
clone size: .; V gene: TRBV25-1; J gene: TRBJ1-1; D gene: .; CDR3 protein: CASSELGDWNTEAFF; CDR3 DNA: TGTGCCAGCAGTGAATTGGGAGATTGGAACACTGAAGCTTTCTTT
clone size: few; V gene: TRBV19; J gene: TRBJ2-7; D gene: .; CDR3 protein: CASSPGDAYEQYF; CDR3 DNA: TGTGCCAGTAGCCCGGGAGATGCCTACGAGCAGTACTTC
clone size: .; V gene: TRBV19; J gene: TRBJ2-3; D gene: .; CDR3 protein: CASTRGDTQYF; CDR3 DNA: TGTGCCAGTACTCGAGGAGATACGCAGTATTTT
clone size: once; V gene: TRBV28; J gene: TRBJ2-7; D gene: TRBD1; CDR3 protein: CASSLLRDSQLYEQYF; CDR3 DNA: TGTGCCAGCAGTTTATTACGGGACAGTCAACTCTACGAGCAGTACTTC